This T cell receptor (beta chain) was recorded in a study of OX40 agonist ivuxolimab in advanced cancers. Study summary: Under the entry rules, prior anti-PD-1, anti-PD-L1 or anti-CTLA-4 therapy was allowed, and approximately 40% had some. Study findings and constraints: Clonal expansion was among the lowest in partial responders at 0.1-3.0 mg/kg, especially CD8+. CD4+ T cells averaged fewer expanded clones than CD8+ T cells. The study observed clonal expansion of CD4+ and CD8+ blood T cells by week 6 at 0.1 to 3.0 mg/kg.

Notes on this clone: Its antigen remains unknown.

Measured with immunoSEQ multiplex PCR; TCRdb has only the in-frame clones, and not every one. Counted here are roughly 100,000 clones, roughly 90% occurring once; the ten biggest clones make up more than 3%. Sequenced here: CD4+ or CD8+ T cells sorted from blood, sampled in a trial of the OX40 agonist ivuxolimab. The receptor was derived from an adult with an advanced solid tumor such as melanoma, head and neck, liver or kidney cancer.

The DNA of the CDR3 is TGTGCCAGCAGCTTACTGGGCGGGAGGACAGATACGCAGTATTTT. Its translation: CASSLLGGRTDTQYF. The chain has TRBV11-2 and TRBJ2-3; 8 bases are shared with TRBD2. The CDR3 totals 15 residues. Germline CDR1 is SGHAT and CDR2 is FQNNGV. With 2 bases clipped from V and 3 bases from J, the junction kept 4 bases outside the gene matches.